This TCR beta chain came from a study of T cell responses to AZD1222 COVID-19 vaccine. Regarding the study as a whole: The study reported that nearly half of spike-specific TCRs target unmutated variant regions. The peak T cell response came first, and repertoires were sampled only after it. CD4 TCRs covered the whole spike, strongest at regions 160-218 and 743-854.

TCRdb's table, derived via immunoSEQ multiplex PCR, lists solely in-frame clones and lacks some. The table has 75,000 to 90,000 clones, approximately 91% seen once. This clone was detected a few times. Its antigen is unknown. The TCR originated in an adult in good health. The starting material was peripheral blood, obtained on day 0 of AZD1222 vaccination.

CDR3 region: CASNPTGREGEAFF. DNA for the CDR3: TGTGCCAGCAACCCCACAGGGAGAGAAGGTGAAGCTTTCTTT. The chain combines TRBV6-5 with TRBJ1-1; the D gene is possibly TRBD1 (6 bases). The germline gives CDR1 MNHEY, CDR2 SVGAGI. Trimming shortened V by 7 bases and J by 7 bases, and 19 bases separated the two germline ends. CDR3 length: 14 residues.